This TCR beta chain was identified in a study of cytomegalovirus exposure and HLA in healthy donors. The trim removed 5 bases at V and 3 bases at J, leaving 5 bases unmatched. CDR3 length: 16 residues. Germline V gene sequence: CDR1 SGHTA, CDR2 FQGNSA. Researchers ran the PCR with 60 Vbeta and 13 Jbeta primers. Profiled with immunoSEQ multiplex PCR; TCRdb holds only in-frame clones, not every one. The sample holds 37,000 or so clones; 81% are singletons and the top ten take roughly 10%. The clonotype comes from a woman aged 40 to 50 in good health and CMV-seronegative. The chain couples TRBV7-2 to TRBJ2-3; TRBD2 agrees at 13 bases. Sample: PBMCs. The CDR3: CASSRTSGGGTDTQYF. CDR3 nucleotides: TGTGCCAGCAGCCGGACTAGCGGGGGTGGTACAGATACGCAGTATTTT.